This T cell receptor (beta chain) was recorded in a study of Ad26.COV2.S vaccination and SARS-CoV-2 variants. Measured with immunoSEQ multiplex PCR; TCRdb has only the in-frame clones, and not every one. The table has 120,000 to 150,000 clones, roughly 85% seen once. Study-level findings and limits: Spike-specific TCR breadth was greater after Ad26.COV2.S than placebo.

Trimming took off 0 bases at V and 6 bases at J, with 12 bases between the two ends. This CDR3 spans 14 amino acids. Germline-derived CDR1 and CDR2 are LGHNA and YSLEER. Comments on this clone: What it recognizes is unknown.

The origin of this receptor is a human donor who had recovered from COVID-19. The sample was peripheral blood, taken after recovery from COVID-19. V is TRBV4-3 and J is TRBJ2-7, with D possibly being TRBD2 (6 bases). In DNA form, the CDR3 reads TGCGCCAGCAGCCAAGATCTTACCGGGAGCGAGCAGTACTTC. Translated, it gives CASSQDLTGSEQYF.